The rows below give T cell receptor beta chains drawn from one sample of a study of blood T cell repertoires in COVID-19. The data were produced by immunoSEQ multiplex PCR, yet TCRdb's version contains in-frame clones alone and is incomplete. The table records about 160,000 clones, approximately 90% of them present only once. The sequencing input was peripheral blood. The receptors come from an older woman with active or convalescent COVID-19. Each CDR3 is given with its conserved first and last residue. The order of the fields is V gene, CDR3 protein.

TRBV4-3,CASSQQQGTETQYF
TRBV29-1,CSVRDTRYGYTF
TRBV4-3,CASSQGPTGVGEEQYF
TRBV2,CASRELAGGYNEQFF
TRBV6-5,CASSPTGSYEQYF
TRBV2,CASTGQANFQETQYF
TRBV10-3,CAISDGGEGGSPLHF
TRBV11-2,CASSLGTGGGNTGELFF
TRBV13,CASSSSRQGLLDYEKLFF
TRBV29-1,CSVQGQGNTEAFF
TRBV6-4,CASSVENRANTEAFF
TRBV4-1,CASSQETGDQETQYF
TRBV30,CAWSISRKLFF
TRBV5-6,CASWTGATEAFF